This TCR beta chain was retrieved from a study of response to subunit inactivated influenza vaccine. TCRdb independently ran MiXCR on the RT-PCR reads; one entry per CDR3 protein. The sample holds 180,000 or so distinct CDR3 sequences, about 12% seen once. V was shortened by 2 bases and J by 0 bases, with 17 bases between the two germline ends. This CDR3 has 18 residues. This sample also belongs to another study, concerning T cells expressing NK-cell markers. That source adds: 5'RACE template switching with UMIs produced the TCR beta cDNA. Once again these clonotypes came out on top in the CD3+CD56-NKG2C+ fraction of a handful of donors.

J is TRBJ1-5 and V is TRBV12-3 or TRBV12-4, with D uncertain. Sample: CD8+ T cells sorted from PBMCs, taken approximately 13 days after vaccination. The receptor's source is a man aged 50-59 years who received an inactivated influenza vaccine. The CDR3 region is CASSLKGRISNSNQPQHF. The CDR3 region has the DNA TGTGCCAGCAGTTTAAAAGGGAGGATATCAAATAGCAATCAGCCCCAGCATTTT.